The clone carrying this T cell receptor (beta chain) has just one count. The same CDR3 can be traced to other DNA sequences in this sample. The sample originates from a study of cytomegalovirus exposure and HLA in healthy donors. The V end was cut by 2 bases, the J end by 5 bases, with 6 bases between. This CDR3 has 13 amino acids. Germline V gene sequence: CDR1 MNHEY, CDR2 SVGAGI. Sequencing was performed with immunoSEQ multiplex PCR; in TCRdb, only in-frame clones are kept and a portion is missing. The sample shows about 300,000 clones, more than 75% of them seen only once. The source is a woman in her late teens or twenties in good health and CMV-seronegative. The chain has TRBV6-5 and TRBJ2-2; D is ambiguous. What was sequenced was PBMCs. The CDR3 sequence: CASSYGQTGELFF. The CDR3 DNA sequence: TGTGCCAGCAGTTACGGGCAGACCGGGGAGCTGTTTTTT.